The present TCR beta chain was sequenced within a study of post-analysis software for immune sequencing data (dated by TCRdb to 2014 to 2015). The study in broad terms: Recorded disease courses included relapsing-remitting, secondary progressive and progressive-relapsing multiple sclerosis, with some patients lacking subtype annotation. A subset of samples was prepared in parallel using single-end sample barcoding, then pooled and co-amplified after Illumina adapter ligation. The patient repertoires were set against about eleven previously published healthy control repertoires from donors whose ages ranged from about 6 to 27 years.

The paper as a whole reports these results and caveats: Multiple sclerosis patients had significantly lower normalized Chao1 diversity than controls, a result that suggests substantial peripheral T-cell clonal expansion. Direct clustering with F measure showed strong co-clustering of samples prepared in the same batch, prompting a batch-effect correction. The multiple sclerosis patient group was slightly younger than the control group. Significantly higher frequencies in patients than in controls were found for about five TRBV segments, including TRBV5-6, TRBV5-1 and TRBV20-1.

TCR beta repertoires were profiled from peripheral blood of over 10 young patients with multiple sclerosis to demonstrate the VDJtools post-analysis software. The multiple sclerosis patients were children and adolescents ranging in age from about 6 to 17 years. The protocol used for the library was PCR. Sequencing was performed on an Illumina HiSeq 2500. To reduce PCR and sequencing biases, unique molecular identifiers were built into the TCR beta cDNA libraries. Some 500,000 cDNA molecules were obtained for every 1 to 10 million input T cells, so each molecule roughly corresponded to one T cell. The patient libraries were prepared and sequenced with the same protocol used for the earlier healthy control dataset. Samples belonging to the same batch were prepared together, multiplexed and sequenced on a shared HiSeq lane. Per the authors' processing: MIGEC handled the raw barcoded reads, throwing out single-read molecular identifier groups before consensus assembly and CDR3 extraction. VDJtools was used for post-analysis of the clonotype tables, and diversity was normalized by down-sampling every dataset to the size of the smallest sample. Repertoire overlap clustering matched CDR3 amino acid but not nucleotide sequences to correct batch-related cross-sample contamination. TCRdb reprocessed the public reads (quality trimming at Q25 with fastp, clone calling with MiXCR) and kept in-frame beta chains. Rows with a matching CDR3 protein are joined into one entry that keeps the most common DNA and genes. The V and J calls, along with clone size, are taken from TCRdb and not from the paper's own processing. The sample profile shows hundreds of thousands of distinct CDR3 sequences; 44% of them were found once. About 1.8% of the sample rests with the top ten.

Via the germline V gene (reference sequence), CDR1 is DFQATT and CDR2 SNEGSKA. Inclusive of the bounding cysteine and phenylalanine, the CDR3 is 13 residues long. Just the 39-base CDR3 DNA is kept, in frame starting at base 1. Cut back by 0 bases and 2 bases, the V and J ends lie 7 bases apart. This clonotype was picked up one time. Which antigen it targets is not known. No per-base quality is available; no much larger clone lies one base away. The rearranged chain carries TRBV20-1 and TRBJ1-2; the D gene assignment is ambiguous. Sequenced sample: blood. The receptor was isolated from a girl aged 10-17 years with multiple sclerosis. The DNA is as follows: TGCAGTGCTAGAGATCTGGTAAACTATGGCTACACCTTC. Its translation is CSARDLVNYGYTF.